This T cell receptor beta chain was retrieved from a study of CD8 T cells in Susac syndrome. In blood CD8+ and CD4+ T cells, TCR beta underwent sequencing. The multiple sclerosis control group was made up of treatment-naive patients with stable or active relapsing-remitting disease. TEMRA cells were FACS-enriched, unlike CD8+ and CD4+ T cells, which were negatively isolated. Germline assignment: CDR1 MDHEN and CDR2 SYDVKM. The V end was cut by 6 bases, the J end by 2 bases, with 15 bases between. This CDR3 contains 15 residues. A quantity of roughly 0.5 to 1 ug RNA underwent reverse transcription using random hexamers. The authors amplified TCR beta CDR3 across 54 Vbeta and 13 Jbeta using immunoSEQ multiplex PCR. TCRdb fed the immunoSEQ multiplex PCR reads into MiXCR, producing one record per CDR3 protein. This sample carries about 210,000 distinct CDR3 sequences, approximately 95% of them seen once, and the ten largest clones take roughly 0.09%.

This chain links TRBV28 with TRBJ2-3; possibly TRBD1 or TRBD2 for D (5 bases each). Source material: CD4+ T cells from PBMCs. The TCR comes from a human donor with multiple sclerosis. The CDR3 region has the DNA TGTGCCAGCAGCGGGGACGGTGAAAACACAGATACGCAGTATTTT. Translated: CASSGDGENTDTQYF.